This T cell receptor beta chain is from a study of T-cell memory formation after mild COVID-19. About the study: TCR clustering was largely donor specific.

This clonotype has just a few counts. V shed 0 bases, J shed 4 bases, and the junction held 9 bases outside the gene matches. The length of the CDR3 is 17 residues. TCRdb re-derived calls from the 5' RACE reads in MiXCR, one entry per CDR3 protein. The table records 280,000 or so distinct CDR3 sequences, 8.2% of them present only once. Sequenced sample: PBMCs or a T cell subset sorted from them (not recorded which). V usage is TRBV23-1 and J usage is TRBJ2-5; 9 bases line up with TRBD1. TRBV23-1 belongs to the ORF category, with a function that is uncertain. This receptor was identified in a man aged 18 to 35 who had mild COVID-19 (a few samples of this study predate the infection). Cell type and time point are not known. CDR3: CASSQSPGQGVPETQYF. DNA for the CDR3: TGCGCCAGCAGTCAATCGCCGGGACAGGGTGTACCAGAGACCCAGTACTTC.